This T cell receptor beta chain was obtained from a study of T cell responses to AZD1222 COVID-19 vaccine. Findings and limits, study-wide: Clonal diversity was possibly underestimated, and white British individuals and females predominated among donors. None of the repertoires were sampled until the peak T cell response had passed.

CDR1 is SEHNR, CDR2 FQNEAQ, per germline (reference sequence). V shed 5 bases and J shed 11 bases, with 18 bases lying between them. The CDR3 is 13 amino acids. For this clone: Its antigen is unknown.

Here immunoSEQ multiplex PCR was the method, and the copy in TCRdb shows in-frame clones only, minus some. The sample comprises about 120,000 clones, about 90% of which are singletons, and more than 4.5% rests with the top ten. This material consisted of peripheral blood, taken on day 0 of AZD1222 vaccination. The clonotype comes from an adult in good health. The chain combines TRBV7-9 with TRBJ1-1; D is possibly TRBD1 (5 bases). Written as DNA, the CDR3 is TGTGCCAGCAGCCCCCTCGACGGGGCCGGGGCTTTCTTT. Translation gives CASSPLDGAGAFF.